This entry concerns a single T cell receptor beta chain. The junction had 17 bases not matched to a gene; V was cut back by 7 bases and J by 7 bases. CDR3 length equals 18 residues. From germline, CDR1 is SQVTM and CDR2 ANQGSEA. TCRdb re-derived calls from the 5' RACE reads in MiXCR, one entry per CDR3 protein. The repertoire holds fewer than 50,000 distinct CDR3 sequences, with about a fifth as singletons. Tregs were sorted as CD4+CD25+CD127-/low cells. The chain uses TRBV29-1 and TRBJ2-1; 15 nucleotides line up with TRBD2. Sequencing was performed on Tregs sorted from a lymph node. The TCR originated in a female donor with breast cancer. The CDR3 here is CSAPGLAGGPNLENEQFF. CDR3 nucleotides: TGCAGCGCCCCAGGACTAGCGGGGGGGCCGAACTTGGAGAATGAGCAGTTCTTC.